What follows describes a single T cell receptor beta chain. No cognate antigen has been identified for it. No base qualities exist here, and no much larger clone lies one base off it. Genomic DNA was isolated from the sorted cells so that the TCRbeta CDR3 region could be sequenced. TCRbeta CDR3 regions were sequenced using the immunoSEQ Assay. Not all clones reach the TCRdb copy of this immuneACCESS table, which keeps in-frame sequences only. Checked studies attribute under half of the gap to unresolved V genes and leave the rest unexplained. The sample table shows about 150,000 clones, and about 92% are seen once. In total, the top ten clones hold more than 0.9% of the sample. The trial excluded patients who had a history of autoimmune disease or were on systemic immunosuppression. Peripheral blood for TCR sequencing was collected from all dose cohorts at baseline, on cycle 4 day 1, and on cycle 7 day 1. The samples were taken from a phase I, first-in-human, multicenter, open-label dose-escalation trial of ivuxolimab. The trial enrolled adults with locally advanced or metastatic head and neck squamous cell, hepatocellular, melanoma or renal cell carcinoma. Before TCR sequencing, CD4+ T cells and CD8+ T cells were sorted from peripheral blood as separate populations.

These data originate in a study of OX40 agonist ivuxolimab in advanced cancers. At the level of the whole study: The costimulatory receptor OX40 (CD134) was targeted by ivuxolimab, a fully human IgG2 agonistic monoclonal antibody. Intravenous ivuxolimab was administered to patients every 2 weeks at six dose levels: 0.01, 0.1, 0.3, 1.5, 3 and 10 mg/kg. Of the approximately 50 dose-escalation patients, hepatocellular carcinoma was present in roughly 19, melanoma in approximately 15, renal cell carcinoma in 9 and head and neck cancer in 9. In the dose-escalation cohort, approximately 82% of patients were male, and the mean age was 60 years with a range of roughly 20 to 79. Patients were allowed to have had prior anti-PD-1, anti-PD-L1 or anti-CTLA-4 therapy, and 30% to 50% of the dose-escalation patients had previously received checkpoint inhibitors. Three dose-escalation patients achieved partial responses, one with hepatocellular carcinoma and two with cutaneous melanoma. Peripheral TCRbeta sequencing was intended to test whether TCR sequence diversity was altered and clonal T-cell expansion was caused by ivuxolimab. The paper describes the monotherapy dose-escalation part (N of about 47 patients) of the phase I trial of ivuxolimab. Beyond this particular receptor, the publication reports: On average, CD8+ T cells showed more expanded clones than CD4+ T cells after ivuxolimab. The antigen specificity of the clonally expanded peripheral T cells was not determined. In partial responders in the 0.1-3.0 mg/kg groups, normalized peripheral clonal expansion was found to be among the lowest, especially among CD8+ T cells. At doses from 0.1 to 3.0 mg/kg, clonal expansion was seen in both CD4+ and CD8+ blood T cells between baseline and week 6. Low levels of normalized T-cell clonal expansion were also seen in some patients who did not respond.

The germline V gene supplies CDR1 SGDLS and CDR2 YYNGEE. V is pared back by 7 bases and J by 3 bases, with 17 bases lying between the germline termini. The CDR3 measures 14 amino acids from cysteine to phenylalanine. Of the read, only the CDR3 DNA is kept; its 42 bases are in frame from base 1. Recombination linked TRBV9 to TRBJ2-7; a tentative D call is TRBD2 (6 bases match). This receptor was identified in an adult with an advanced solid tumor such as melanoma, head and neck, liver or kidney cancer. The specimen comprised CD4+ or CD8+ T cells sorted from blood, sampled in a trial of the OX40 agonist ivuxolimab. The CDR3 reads CASPREEGIYEQYF. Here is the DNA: TGTGCCAGCCCGAGGGAGGAGGGAATCTACGAGCAGTACTTC.